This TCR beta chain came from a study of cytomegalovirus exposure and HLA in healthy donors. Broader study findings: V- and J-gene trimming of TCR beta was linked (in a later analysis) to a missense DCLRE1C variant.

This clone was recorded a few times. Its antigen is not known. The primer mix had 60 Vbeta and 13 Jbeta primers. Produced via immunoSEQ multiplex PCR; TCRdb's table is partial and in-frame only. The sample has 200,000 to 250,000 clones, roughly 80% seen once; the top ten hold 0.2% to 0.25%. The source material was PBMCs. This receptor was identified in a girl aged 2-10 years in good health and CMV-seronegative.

CDR3: CASSEYRDYGYTF. In DNA form, the CDR3 reads TGCGCCAGCAGTGAGTATCGGGACTATGGCTACACCTTC. V gene TRBV10-1 combines with J gene TRBJ1-2; D is ambiguous. Germline V lookup: CDR1 WNHNN, CDR2 SYGVQD (reference sequence). V lost 1 base, J lost 3 bases, and 6 bases lay in between. The CDR3 has 13 amino acids.